Reported below is one TCR beta chain. What it binds is not known. Germline assignment: CDR1 MNHNY and CDR2 SVGAGI (reference sequence). The V gene end was trimmed by 3 bases and the J gene end by 2 bases; junction bases not matched to a gene: 2. This CDR3 has 14 amino acids. This sample is drawn from a study of shared clonotypes between healthy human individuals. About the research overall: Samples came from two female and a few male donors aged 18 to 49.

Study-wide results and caveats: Although depth was large, rarefaction showed that sequencing of the sorted subsets was incomplete. Some naive CD4 clonotypes, around 5%, turned up in common across a few donors.

Every immunoSEQ plate was one replicate of a subset's evenly spread DNA. Profiled with immunoSEQ multiplex PCR; TCRdb holds only in-frame clones, not every one. The sample records about 2.1 million clones, just under 95% being singletons. Positive CCR7 selection of CD45RO-negative cells yielded the naive CD8 cells, and terminally differentiated effector memory CD45RA+ cells were excluded. The sequence came from a young man in good health. Some clones in this sample may be carry-over from other donors' samples. V and J are TRBV6-6 and TRBJ2-3, with 7 bases matching TRBD2. The sample was naive CD8+ T cells from PBMCs. CDR3 DNA sequence: TGTGCCAGCAGTTATCTAGCGGTCACAGATACGCAGTATTTT. Translating gives CASSYLAVTDTQYF.